These 27 T cell receptor beta chains share one sample of origin, sequenced in a study of blood T cell repertoires in COVID-19. Some clones are missing from TCRdb's copy, which holds only in-frame ones; the method was immunoSEQ multiplex PCR. The data contain 75,000 to 85,000 clones, around 82% of them singletons. Material for sequencing was peripheral blood. These receptors were taken from a human donor in a cohort sampled during active COVID-19.

The count of this clone is one. The chain has TRBV6-5 and TRBJ1-3; possibly TRBD1 for D (5 bases). Germline CDR1 and CDR2: MNHEY and SVGAGI. The CDR3 totals 15 residues. V dropped 7 bases and J dropped 1 base, with 14 bases sitting between them. The CDR3 DNA reads TGTGCCAGCACCATGACAGCGTCTTCTGGAAACACCATATATTTT. Protein product: CASTMTASSGNTIYF.

This clone was counted between two and nine times. The chain is built from TRBV29-1 and TRBJ2-1; no firm D call. Germline V gene lookup returns CDR1 SQVTM and CDR2 ANQGSEA. The CDR3 contains 15 residues. With 5 bases removed from V and 1 base from J, the gap between germline ends came to 15 bases. The CDR3 spells CSVTQSSLSYNEQFF. CDR3 DNA sequence: TGCAGCGTTACCCAGAGTAGCCTTTCCTACAATGAGCAGTTCTTC.

V usage is TRBV28 and J usage is TRBJ1-5; no reliable D call. V lost 6 bases and J 5 bases, leaving 8 bases between the germline ends. The CDR3 loop spans 12 amino acids. CDR1 MDHEN and CDR2 SYDVKM come from the germline V gene. The CDR3 nucleotides read TGTGCCAGCAGCCCCTCCGATCAGCCCCAGCATTTT. It codes for CASSPSDQPQHF.

The V and J genes are TRBV11-2 and TRBJ2-2; D may be TRBD1 (6 bases). With 1 base removed from V and 0 bases from J, the gap between germline ends came to 9 bases. CDR1 and CDR2 from the germline V gene are SGHAT and FQNNGV. The CDR3 covers 16 residues. The CDR3 coding sequence is TGTGCCAGCAGCTTAGGGTACAGGGCGAACACCGGGGAGCTGTTTTTT. This translates into CASSLGYRANTGELFF.

The genes are TRBV6-6 and TRBJ2-3; D may be TRBD1 (6 bases). The CDR3 runs 12 residues. Per the germline V gene, CDR1 is MNHNY and CDR2 is SVGAGI (reference sequence). V was clipped by 8 bases and J by 4 bases, with 10 bases between them. Here the CDR3 DNA reads TGTGCCAGCGAGGGACATTCAGATACGCAGTATTTT. It encodes CASEGHSDTQYF.

The V gene is TRBV6-4, the J gene TRBJ2-5; 9 nucleotides match TRBD2. Unmatched junction bases numbered 4, after V lost 7 bases and J lost 1 base. The length of the CDR3 is 14 residues. CDR1 and CDR2 from the germline V gene are MRHNA and SNTAGT. Here the CDR3 reads CASIAGGPQETQYF. Here the CDR3 DNA reads TGTGCCAGCATTGCGGGGGGGCCCCAAGAGACCCAGTACTTC.

This chain connects TRBV4-3 to TRBJ1-1; TRBD1 agrees at 7 bases. J gave up 6 bases and V 0 bases, and 4 bases lay outside the gene matches. The CDR3 spans 14 residues. The germline V gene encodes CDR1 LGHNA and CDR2 YSLEER. This chain's CDR3 is CASSQEVQGPEAFF. CDR3 sequence (DNA): TGCGCCAGCAGCCAAGAAGTACAGGGGCCTGAAGCTTTCTTT.

V is TRBV7-3 and J is TRBJ2-1; 8 nucleotides align to TRBD2. The CDR3 totals 16 residues. Trimming at V came to 1 base and at J to 3 bases, leaving 5 bases not matched to a gene. Germline CDR1 and CDR2: SGHTA and FQGTGA. CDR3 nucleotides: TGTGCCAGCAGCTTAAGTGCGGGGGGCATCTACAATGAGCAGTTCTTC. Encoded protein: CASSLSAGGIYNEQFF.

This clone was found a few times. The chain joins TRBV27 to TRBJ2-6; D may be TRBD2 (6 bases). Germline-derived CDR1 and CDR2 are MNHEY and SMNVEV (reference sequence). The V end lost 0 bases, the J end lost 2 bases, and 11 bases lay between the germline ends. This CDR3 has 17 residues. The CDR3 region is CASSLSPGGAGANVLTF. In nucleotides, the CDR3 is TGTGCCAGCAGTTTATCCCCAGGAGGGGCTGGGGCCAACGTCCTGACTTTC.

This clone is labeled as medium-sized (0.01 to 0.1%). The chain combines TRBV6-2 or TRBV6-3 with TRBJ1-4, with TRBD1 matching 9 bases. Trimming removed 2 bases from V and 8 bases from J; junction bases left unmatched: 18. This CDR3 region has 19 residues. CDR1 is MNHEY and CDR2 is SVGEGT in the germline V gene. The chain's CDR3 is CASSYTPGQGSWDGEKLFF. The CDR3 bases are TGTGCCAGCAGTTACACACCGGGACAGGGAAGCTGGGATGGCGAAAAACTGTTTTTT.

This clone has more than one count but fewer than ten. This sample also contains other DNA sequences that code for the same CDR3. The chain uses TRBV5-6 and TRBJ2-7, with TRBD1 identical over 7 bases. Germline CDR1 SGHDT, CDR2 YYEEEE. The V gene end was trimmed by 4 bases and the J gene end by 0 bases; junction bases not matched to a gene: 7. This CDR3 comprises 15 residues. As DNA, the CDR3 is TGTGCCAGCAGCGCCGGACAGGCGAGCTCCTACGAGCAGTACTTC. As protein: CASSAGQASSYEQYF.

The V call is TRBV7-2, the J call TRBJ2-7; TRBD1 agrees at 10 bases. The germline gives CDR1 SGHTA, CDR2 FQGNSA. With V trimmed by 1 base and J by 5 bases, 8 bases remained unmatched. The CDR3 covers 16 residues. The CDR3 nucleotides read TGTGCCAGCAGCTTAGAGCCCGGGACAGGGGTTAACGAGCAGTACTTC. As protein: CASSLEPGTGVNEQYF. Using reference TRBV7-2 and TRBJ2-7 for the parts outside the CDR3, the full variable domain is GAGVSQSPSNKVTEKGKDVELRCDPISGHTALYWYRQSLGQGLEFLIYFQGNSAPDKSGLPSDRFSAERTGGSVSTLTIQRTQQEDSAVYLCASSLEPGTGVNEQYFGPGTRLTVT.

The chain carries TRBV10-2 and TRBJ2-5; 10 positions agree with TRBD2. V lost 5 bases and J lost 5; bases outside the gene matches: 8. The CDR3 spans 15 residues. Per germline, CDR1 WSHSY and CDR2 SAAADI. The CDR3 DNA follows: TGCGCCAGCAGTTCTAGCGGGGGCACCCGTGAGACCCAGTACTTC. Translated, it gives CASSSSGGTRETQYF.

Remarks on this clone: This sequence may be a read error, since a much larger clone differs from it by one base. This chain joins TRBV7-2 and TRBJ1-4; D remains unclear. CDR3 length: 14 amino acids. Trimming cost V 5 bases and J 0 bases, with 7 bases left between them. Germline V lookup: CDR1 SGHTA, CDR2 FQGNSA. This CDR3 is CASSLFATNEKLFF. DNA of the CDR3: TGTGCCAGCAGCCTGTTTGCAACTAATGAAAAACTGTTTTTT.

The V call is TRBV19, the J call TRBJ2-7; 8 bases agree with TRBD1. With V trimmed by 2 bases and J by 7 bases, 7 bases remained unmatched. The CDR3 consists of 14 residues. In germline, CDR1 is LNHDA, CDR2 SQIVND (reference sequence). CDR3 DNA: TGTGCCAGTAGTATAACCAGGGGGCCCGGTGAGCAGTACTTC. Translating it yields CASSITRGPGEQYF.

This chain connects TRBV10-1 to TRBJ2-3; D unclear. The CDR3 is 13 amino acids. CDR1 and CDR2 (germline): WNHNN, SYGVQD (reference sequence). Trimming stripped 7 bases from V and 6 bases from J, with 14 bases between. The CDR3 bases are TGCGCCAGCAAGCTCTCCAACTCGGATACGCAGTATTTT. It yields the protein CASKLSNSDTQYF.

The rearrangement uses TRBV18 and TRBJ2-3; a weak D match, TRBD2 (5 bases). The CDR3 is made up of 16 amino acids. Trimming took off 8 bases at V and 0 bases at J, with 18 bases between the two ends. Germline CDR1 and CDR2: KGHSH and LQKENI. The CDR3 DNA sequence: TGTGCCAGCACATGGAGGTCAAGCTCTAGCACAGATACGCAGTATTTT. It codes for CASTWRSSSSTDTQYF.

The genes are TRBV19 and TRBJ1-4; D may be TRBD1 (5 bases). Trimming cost V 4 bases and J 2 bases, with 14 bases left between them. Germline V CDR1 and CDR2: LNHDA, SQIVND (reference sequence). The CDR3 runs to 16 residues. This chain's CDR3 is CASSNQGGGTNEKLFF. The CDR3 coding sequence is TGTGCCAGTAGTAACCAGGGAGGTGGGACTAATGAAAAACTGTTTTTT.

The chain is built from TRBV5-6 and TRBJ1-2; D might be TRBD1 (6 bases). The CDR3 consists of 14 residues. Trimming cost V 5 bases and J 7 bases, with 18 bases left between them. CDR1 is SGHDT, CDR2 YYEEEE, per germline. Here the CDR3 reads CASSREVTGRGYTF. CDR3 nucleotides: TGTGCCAGCAGTCGCGAAGTCACAGGGCGTGGCTACACCTTC. The full variable domain, completed using reference TRBV5-6 and TRBJ1-2, is DAGVTQSPTHLIKTRGQQVTLRCSPKSGHDTVSWYQQALGQGPQFIFQYYEEEERQRGNFPDRFSGHQFPNYSSELNVNALLLGDSALYLCASSREVTGRGYTFGSGTRLTVV.

This clone was observed a handful of times. This chain uses TRBV2 with TRBJ1-1; D ambiguous. V lost 3 bases, J lost 1 base, and 9 bases lay in between. The CDR3 is made up of 14 amino acids. Per the germline V gene, CDR1 is SNHLY and CDR2 is FYNNEI. CDR3: CASSDWARNTEAFF. The CDR3 nucleotides read TGTGCCAGCAGTGATTGGGCCCGGAACACTGAAGCTTTCTTT.

CDR3 DNA: TGTGCCAGCAGCTTACTTTTAAGCACAGATACGCAGTATTTT. It yields the protein CASSLLLSTDTQYF. The V call is TRBV7-3, the J call TRBJ2-3; D is ambiguous. V was pared by 2 bases and J by 0 bases, with 6 bases between. The CDR3 contains 14 residues. Germline values: CDR1 SGHTA, CDR2 FQGTGA.

The V and J genes are TRBV4-2 and TRBJ1-4, with D possibly being TRBD1 (6 bases). V lost 1 base to trimming and J lost 15 bases, with 15 bases between them. This CDR3 spans 13 amino acids. Germline CDR1 is LGHNA and CDR2 is YNFKEQ. CDR3 sequence reads: CASSQADSSGLFF. The CDR3 nucleotides are TGTGCCAGCAGCCAAGCGGACAGTTCGGGATTGTTTTTT.

The chain joins TRBV19 to TRBJ1-5; TRBD1 might be the D (5 bases). The CDR3 contains 15 residues. Germline assignment: CDR1 LNHDA and CDR2 SQIVND (reference sequence). V was pared by 7 bases and J by 7 bases, with 20 bases between. In DNA, the CDR3 is TGTGCCAGTATCGATAGATCGGGGGGAGGCCAGCCCCAGCATTTT. It codes for CASIDRSGGGQPQHF.

This clone was seen more than once but under ten times. The genes are TRBV6-5 and TRBJ1-1, with D tentatively TRBD1 (6 bases). The CDR3 consists of 14 residues. Germline lookup yields CDR1 MNHEY and CDR2 SVGAGI. Trimming left V 2 bases short and J 1 base short, with 8 bases between. The CDR3 region is CASSYIGGNTEAFF. As DNA, the CDR3 is TGTGCCAGCAGTTACATAGGGGGGAACACTGAAGCTTTCTTT.

The chain uses TRBV7-2 and TRBJ1-5; D gene unclear. The germline V gene has CDR1 SGHTA and CDR2 FQGNSA. V dropped 1 base and J dropped 0 bases, with 7 bases sitting between them. The CDR3 is 15 residues long. The DNA for the CDR3 is TGTGCCAGCAGCTTAGTTTTCGGTAGCAATCAGCCCCAGCATTTT. It translates to CASSLVFGSNQPQHF.

The V call is TRBV5-8, the J call TRBJ1-2, with D hard to call. Germline V gene data show CDR1 as SGHTS and CDR2 as YDEGEE. The CDR3 consists of 12 residues. V dropped 3 bases and J dropped 3 bases, with 6 bases sitting between them. In DNA, the CDR3 is TGTGCCAGCAGCTACGGGGACTATGGCTACACCTTC. Amino acid sequence: CASSYGDYGYTF.

CDR3 protein: CASSLRGNGGTDTQYF. The CDR3 region has the DNA TGTGCCAGCAGCTTGAGGGGGAATGGTGGCACAGATACGCAGTATTTT. The V call is TRBV5-6, the J call TRBJ2-3; tentative D call: TRBD1 (6 bases). The CDR3 has 16 residues. CDR1 is SGHDT, CDR2 YYEEEE, per germline. With 1 base removed from V and 1 base from J, the gap between germline ends came to 13 bases.